A single sample gave rise to the 30 T cell receptor beta chains below, sequenced in a study of PD-1 blockade in classical Hodgkin lymphoma. Some clones are missing from TCRdb's copy, which holds only in-frame ones; the method was immunoSEQ multiplex PCR. The data show roughly 10,000 clones, with 74% seen just once and about 4% held by the top ten. Relapses following autologous stem cell transplantation were seen in all patients, with brentuximab vedotin exposure varying. Using magnetic negative selection, the CD4+ T cells were separated out of thawed PBMCs. This specimen was CD4+ T cells from blood, taken at baseline. The receptors shown here come from a human donor with classical Hodgkin lymphoma.

The J gene is TRBJ2-7, the V gene TRBV19; maybe TRBD1 (6 bases). The length of the CDR3 is 13 residues. Between the trimmed V and J ends, which lost 8 bases and 4 bases, there was a span of 15 bases. Germline-derived CDR1 and CDR2 are LNHDA and SQIVND (reference sequence). The CDR3 reads CASSPRTAYEQYF. DNA of the CDR3: TGTGCCAGTTCGCCCCGGACAGCTTACGAGCAGTACTTC.

The J gene is TRBJ1-4, the V gene TRBV28; D is possibly TRBD1 (5 bases). The V and J ends lost 5 bases and 8 bases respectively, with 18 bases between them. CDR1 is MDHEN, CDR2 SYDVKM, per germline. This CDR3 is 15 amino acids long. The CDR3 spells CASSPPGAREEKLFF. CDR3 coding DNA: TGTGCCAGCAGTCCCCCCGGGGCCAGGGAAGAAAAACTGTTTTTT.

The genes are TRBV11-1 and TRBJ1-5; the D is unclear. In germline, CDR1 is SGHAT, CDR2 FQDESV (reference sequence). V lost 1 base, J lost 7 bases, and 14 bases lay in between. This CDR3 region has 15 residues. The CDR3 sequence is CASSLGATQGQPQHF. In DNA, the CDR3 is TGTGCCAGCAGCTTAGGTGCCACTCAAGGACAGCCCCAGCATTTT.

The chain joins TRBV5-1 to TRBJ1-2; TRBD1 matches 7 bases. V trimming: 2 bases; J trimming: 7 bases; junction bases outside the gene matches: 8. The CDR3 runs 14 residues. In germline, CDR1 is SGHRS, CDR2 YFSETQ. For the CDR3, the DNA is TGCGCCAGCAGCTTCGGAAACAGGGGCGTTGGCTACACCTTC. Encoded protein: CASSFGNRGVGYTF.

The chain carries TRBV28 and TRBJ1-4; TRBD1 is a possible D gene (5 bases). CDR1 is MDHEN, CDR2 SYDVKM, per germline. Trimming removed 6 bases at V and 2 bases at J, with 13 bases between. This CDR3 has 15 amino acids. The DNA of the CDR3 is TGTGCCAGCAGCCTTCGGGGCATTACTAATGAAAAACTGTTTTTT. Translating it yields CASSLRGITNEKLFF.

This sequence joins TRBV5-5 and TRBJ2-7; the D is unclear. This CDR3 region has 12 residues. Germline CDR1 reads SGHKS; CDR2 reads YYEKEE (reference sequence). V dropped 6 bases and J dropped 3 bases, with 10 bases sitting between them. CDR3 loop: CASNLGNYEQYF. The DNA of the CDR3 is TGTGCCAGCAATTTAGGGAACTACGAGCAGTACTTC.

This rearrangement joins TRBV4-1 to TRBJ2-7; 9 bases fit TRBD2. CDR1 is MGHRA and CDR2 is YSYEKL in the germline V gene. The CDR3 runs 16 residues. The ends lost 4 bases at V and 2 bases at J; junction bases unmatched: 9. CDR3 sequence (DNA): TGCGCCAGCAGCCCGAGGCCTAGCGGGACCCCCTACGAGCAGTACTTC. Its translation: CASSPRPSGTPYEQYF.

The chain uses TRBV30 and TRBJ2-2; 7 bases agree with TRBD1. CDR1 GTSNPN and CDR2 SVGIG come from the germline V gene (reference sequence). This CDR3 has 14 residues. V was pared by 6 bases and J by 4 bases, with 8 bases of the junction left unmatched. The CDR3: CACRQGFVTGELFF. The CDR3 DNA reads as TGTGCCTGCCGACAGGGCTTCGTCACCGGGGAGCTGTTTTTT. The full variable domain, its missing parts supplied by reference TRBV30 and TRBJ2-2, is SQTIHQWPATLVQPVGSPLSLECTVEGTSNPNLYWYRQAAGRGLQLLFYSVGIGQISSEVPQNLSASRPQDRQFILSSKKLLLSDSGFYLCACRQGFVTGELFFGEGSRLTVL.

V gene TRBV28 combines with J gene TRBJ2-7, with D maybe TRBD1 (5 bases). V lost 6 bases to trimming and J lost 6 bases, with 12 bases between them. This CDR3 is 12 amino acids long. In germline, CDR1 is MDHEN, CDR2 SYDVKM. Here the CDR3 DNA reads TGTGCCAGCAGACTTCCAGGGTCCGAGCAGTACTTC. Its protein product is CASRLPGSEQYF.

The gene calls are TRBV6-5 and TRBJ1-6; the D is unclear. V was pared by 6 bases and J by 7 bases, with 16 bases between. From germline, CDR1 is MNHEY and CDR2 SVGAGI. CDR3 length: 15 residues. CDR3 bases: TGTGCCAGCAGCCCCGCGGGCGGGGTCAATTCACCCCTCCACTTT. This codes for CASSPAGGVNSPLHF.

The chain joins TRBV2 to TRBJ1-4; D not resolved. CDR1 is SNHLY and CDR2 is FYNNEI in the germline V gene. The V end lost 3 bases, the J end lost 3 bases, and 8 bases lay between the germline ends. CDR3 length: 14 amino acids. The CDR3 reads CASSERASNEKLFF. The CDR3 region has the DNA TGTGCCAGCAGTGAGAGGGCCTCTAATGAAAAACTGTTTTTT. The variable domain in full, completed from reference TRBV2 and TRBJ1-4, reads EPEVTQTPSHQVTQMGQEVILRCVPISNHLYFYWYRQILGQKVEFLVSFYNNEISEKSEIFDDQFSVERPDGSNFTLKIRSTKLEDSAMYFCASSERASNEKLFFGSGTQLSVL.

The V and J genes are TRBV14 and TRBJ2-7; D is unresolved. Germline V gene lookup returns CDR1 SGHDN and CDR2 FVKESK. Trimming left V 1 base short and J 4 bases short, with 5 bases between. The CDR3 is 12 residues long. In nucleotides, the CDR3 is TGTGCCAGCAGCCAAGCCCAGTACGAGCAGTACTTC. Encoded protein: CASSQAQYEQYF.

V usage is TRBV7-3 and J usage is TRBJ2-5, with TRBD2 identical over 7 bases. Germline V gives CDR1 SGHTA, CDR2 FQGTGA. This CDR3 is built from 13 residues. V shed 5 bases, J shed 5 bases, and the junction held 5 bases outside the gene matches. The CDR3 here is CASSAGVQETQYF. The CDR3, as DNA: TGTGCCAGCAGCGCGGGAGTGCAGGAGACCCAGTACTTC.

V gene TRBV7-9 combines with J gene TRBJ2-7, with TRBD1 matching 10 bases. The CDR3 is 16 residues long. Trimming took 3 bases from V and 5 from J; bases not matched to a gene: 10. CDR1 SEHNR and CDR2 FQNEAQ come from the germline V gene (reference sequence). CDR3 sequence reads: CASSFGRDRGKDEQYF. For the CDR3, the DNA is TGTGCCAGCAGCTTTGGCCGGGACAGGGGAAAGGACGAGCAGTACTTC.

This clone was counted a few times. The chain carries TRBV28 and TRBJ1-2; 10 bases line up with TRBD1. Per germline, CDR1 MDHEN and CDR2 SYDVKM. Trimming removed 6 bases from V and 4 bases from J; junction bases left unmatched: 11. The CDR3 extends over 16 amino acids. The DNA of the CDR3 is TGTGCCAGCAGCGCACGACAGGGGGCGCGGCCCTATGGCTACACCTTC. Its translation: CASSARQGARPYGYTF.

The chain has TRBV28 and TRBJ2-5; 7 positions match TRBD1. The V gene end was trimmed by 5 bases and the J gene end by 4 bases; junction bases not matched to a gene: 10. Looked up from germline, CDR1 is MDHEN and CDR2 is SYDVKM. This CDR3 has 15 residues. The DNA of the CDR3 is TGTGCCAGCAGTCCCAATTTCCCAGGGGGAGAGACCCAGTACTTC. It encodes CASSPNFPGGETQYF.

The chain couples TRBV6-6 to TRBJ2-2, with 10 bases lining up with TRBD2. Germline trimming cut 6 bases from V and 3 bases from J; bases unmatched to any gene: 7. The CDR3 spans 16 residues. From germline, CDR1 is MNHNY and CDR2 SVGAGI (reference sequence). DNA for the CDR3: TGTGCCAGCAGACCCCCTAGCGGGAGCCACACCGGGGAGCTGTTTTTT. Translated, it gives CASRPPSGSHTGELFF.

J is TRBJ1-5 and V is TRBV5-6, with TRBD1 identical over 8 bases. The length of the CDR3 is 13 residues. Germline lookup yields CDR1 SGHDT and CDR2 YYEEEE. The ends lost 5 bases at V and 8 bases at J; junction bases unmatched: 6. CDR3 region: CASSTGQVEPQHF. In nucleotides, the CDR3 is TGTGCCAGCAGTACGGGACAGGTCGAGCCCCAGCATTTT. Variable domain in full (rest from reference TRBV5-6 and TRBJ1-5): DAGVTQSPTHLIKTRGQQVTLRCSPKSGHDTVSWYQQALGQGPQFIFQYYEEEERQRGNFPDRFSGHQFPNYSSELNVNALLLGDSALYLCASSTGQVEPQHFGDGTRLSIL.

This chain links TRBV2 with TRBJ1-1; no clear D. V dropped 4 bases and J dropped 1 base, with 13 bases sitting between them. The CDR3 is 15 residues long. Germline CDR1 SNHLY, CDR2 FYNNEI. The CDR3 nucleotides read TGTGCCAGCAGTGTAGTCGACGGAAGGAACACTGAAGCTTTCTTT. Protein: CASSVVDGRNTEAFF. Drawing the rest from reference TRBV2 and TRBJ1-1, the complete variable domain is EPEVTQTPSHQVTQMGQEVILRCVPISNHLYFYWYRQILGQKVEFLVSFYNNEISEKSEIFDDQFSVERPDGSNFTLKIRSTKLEDSAMYFCASSVVDGRNTEAFFGQGTRLTVV.

DNA for the CDR3: TGCAGCGCACTGACATACTATGGCTACACCTTC. This translates into CSALTYYGYTF. The chain joins TRBV29-1 to TRBJ1-2; D is unclear. Trimming cost V 7 bases and J 3 bases, with 9 bases left between them. This CDR3 spans 11 amino acids. Germline values: CDR1 SQVTM, CDR2 ANQGSEA.

This clone has a single count. V and J are TRBV10-3 and TRBJ2-3, with 8 nucleotides matching TRBD1. From germline, CDR1 is ENHRY and CDR2 SYGVKD. The CDR3 extends over 15 amino acids. With 6 bases clipped from V and 4 bases from J, the junction kept 9 bases outside the gene matches. DNA of the CDR3: TGTGCCATCAGCGAGGGCAGGGGGCTTGCAGATACGCAGTATTTT. Translating it yields CAISEGRGLADTQYF.

This sequence joins TRBV29-1 and TRBJ1-4; D is perhaps TRBD1 (6 bases). This CDR3 has 13 residues. Germline CDR1 reads SQVTM; CDR2 reads ANQGSEA. V lost 7 bases, J lost 8 bases, and 17 bases lay in between. CDR3 loop: CSAQGGGGEKLFF. CDR3 DNA: TGCAGCGCCCAGGGAGGGGGTGGCGAAAAACTGTTTTTT.

The chain recombines TRBV28 with TRBJ1-1, with TRBD1 identical over 8 bases. The CDR3 length is 11 residues. CDR1 MDHEN and CDR2 SYDVKM come from the germline V gene. The trim removed 5 bases at V and 13 bases at J, leaving 6 bases unmatched. CDR3 DNA sequence: TGTGCCAGCAGTCTGACAGGGGAGGGTTTCTTT. It codes for CASSLTGEGFF.

V is TRBV5-1 and J is TRBJ2-5; weak D call: TRBD1 (6 bases). V lost 4 bases and J 4 bases, leaving 11 bases between the germline ends. Germline V lookup: CDR1 SGHRS, CDR2 YFSETQ. The CDR3 consists of 13 residues. This CDR3 is CASSPGTPETQYF. CDR3 nucleotide sequence: TGCGCCAGCAGCCCCGGGACACCAGAGACCCAGTACTTC.

The chain couples TRBV6-5 to TRBJ1-6; D possibly corresponds to TRBD1 (6 bases). Trimming removed 2 bases at V and 8 bases at J, with 10 bases between. Germline assignment: CDR1 MNHEY and CDR2 SVGAGI. CDR3 length: 14 residues. CDR3 nucleotides: TGTGCCAGCAGTTACACAGGGTCGTATTCACCCCTCCACTTT. Protein sequence: CASSYTGSYSPLHF.

This chain connects TRBV19 to TRBJ1-5; the match to TRBD1 covers 7 bases. CDR3 size: 17 residues. The ends lost 5 bases at V and 3 bases at J; junction bases unmatched: 13. Germline CDR1 and CDR2: LNHDA and SQIVND (reference sequence). CDR3 amino acids: CASSPTRQGADNQPQHF. The CDR3 DNA reads as TGTGCCAGTAGTCCAACCCGACAGGGTGCGGACAATCAGCCCCAGCATTTT.

CDR3 sequence (DNA): TGTGCCAGCCGTACTAGCGGTAGCTCCTACGAGCAGTACTTC. Protein sequence: CASRTSGSSYEQYF. The rearrangement uses TRBV2 and TRBJ2-7; TRBD2 aligns across 8 bases. V lost 8 bases to trimming and J lost 0 bases; unmatched junction nucleotides: 6. The germline V gene has CDR1 SNHLY and CDR2 FYNNEI. This CDR3 region has 14 residues.

The chain has TRBV2 and TRBJ2-7, with a tentative D call TRBD1 (5 bases). Germline V gene data show CDR1 as SNHLY and CDR2 as FYNNEI. The V end was cut by 2 bases, the J end by 2 bases, with 10 bases between. This CDR3 contains 14 residues. The CDR3 is CASSEHGRAYEQYF. DNA of the CDR3: TGTGCCAGCAGTGAACATGGCAGGGCCTACGAGCAGTACTTC. The entire variable domain, with the rest obtained from reference TRBV2 and TRBJ2-7, is as follows: EPEVTQTPSHQVTQMGQEVILRCVPISNHLYFYWYRQILGQKVEFLVSFYNNEISEKSEIFDDQFSVERPDGSNFTLKIRSTKLEDSAMYFCASSEHGRAYEQYFGPGTRLTVT.

The rearrangement links TRBV2 to TRBJ1-5, with D possibly being TRBD1 (5 bases). CDR1 and CDR2 from the germline V gene are SNHLY and FYNNEI. Trimming took off 8 bases at V and 8 bases at J, with 22 bases between the two ends. There are 15 residues in the CDR3. CDR3 in DNA: TGTGCCAGCCGCATTGGCAGGGTTGTTAGTGAGCCCCAGCATTTT. This gives the protein CASRIGRVVSEPQHF.

The gene calls are TRBV10-1 and TRBJ2-1, with 15 positions matching TRBD2. The V segment lost 7 bases and the J segment 7 bases; nucleotides outside the gene matches: 14. The CDR3 runs to 18 residues. Germline loops: CDR1 WNHNN, CDR2 SYGVQD (reference sequence). The CDR3, as DNA: TGCGCCAGCAAGGCGGGGACAGGCGGACTAGCGGGAGGGAATGAGCAGTTCTTC. Protein: CASKAGTGGLAGGNEQFF.